The clone carrying this T cell receptor (beta chain) was observed many times. Antigen unknown. This specimen comes from a study of regulatory T cells in long-lasting Graves disease. On the study more broadly: The study enrolled newly diagnosed Graves' patients on antithyroid drugs under 3 months. General study results and limits: Persistent Graves' patients showed less TCR diversity than newly diagnosed patients showed.

Germline CDR1 is SGHNT and CDR2 is YENEEA. Losses at the gene ends were 5 bases for V and 4 bases for J; bases not matched to a gene: 6. The CDR3 sequence is 14 residues long. Described time point: newly diagnosed GD, antithyroid drugs for less than 3 months. PBMC RNA served as the TCR library source. Arm-PCR of CDR3 regions and iRepertoire HTBI primers were the basis on which TCR beta libraries were built. MiXCR was run by TCRdb on the multiplex PCR reads, yielding one entry per CDR3 protein. The sample lists over 350,000 distinct CDR3 sequences; approximately 15% were seen once. These data were also reused for a study on T cells in Graves' hyperthyroidism and ophthalmopathy. From that second work: An absence of ophthalmopathy progression within 18 months meant stable Graves' hyperthyroidism. Clinical symptoms, serum thyroxine, TRAb, thyroid ultrasound and orbital computed tomography informed diagnoses.

This sequence originates from a woman aged 40 to 50 with Graves disease. The starting material was peripheral blood mononuclear cells (PBMCs), obtained at new diagnosis, from a patient treated with antithyroid drugs. The chain recombines TRBV11-3 with TRBJ2-7; 9 bases line up with TRBD1. The CDR3 sequence: CASSPRTGVYEQYF. DNA for the CDR3: TGTGCCAGCAGCCCCCGGACAGGGGTTTACGAGCAGTACTTC.